Following are 19 T cell receptor beta chains from one sample sequenced in a study of blood T cell repertoires in COVID-19. The method was immunoSEQ multiplex PCR; TCRdb's version includes in-frame clones alone and lacks a portion of them. This table holds about 60,000 clones, approximately 89% found once. Specimen: peripheral blood. The receptors were gathered from a human donor in a cohort sampled during active COVID-19.

V usage is TRBV11-1 and J usage is TRBJ2-7, with D unresolved. This CDR3 comprises 14 residues. CDR1 and CDR2 (germline): SGHAT, FQDESV (reference sequence). V was clipped by 7 bases and J by 0 bases, with 13 bases between them. The CDR3 nucleotides are TGTGCCAGCACTTTCGAGCCCCTCTCCTACGAGCAGTACTTC. Translation: CASTFEPLSYEQYF.

The chain couples TRBV2 to TRBJ2-5, with 8 positions matching TRBD1. With V trimmed by 8 bases and J by 5 bases, 7 bases remained unmatched. This CDR3 region has 13 residues. Germline V gene data show CDR1 as SNHLY and CDR2 as FYNNEI. CDR3 nucleotides: TGTGCCAGCGTTATGCGACAGGGGGAGACCCAGTACTTC. Encoded protein: CASVMRQGETQYF.

The V and J genes are TRBV13 and TRBJ2-2; the match to TRBD1 covers 7 bases. The CDR3 length is 16 residues. Per the germline V gene, CDR1 is PRHDT and CDR2 is FYEKMQ (reference sequence). The V segment lost 5 bases and the J segment 10 bases; nucleotides outside the gene matches: 16. The CDR3 loop reads CASSLPDRAPSMELFF. The CDR3 DNA follows: TGTGCCAGCAGCCTGCCAGACAGGGCTCCTTCTATGGAGCTGTTTTTT.

This chain uses TRBV28 with TRBJ2-2; a weak D match, TRBD1 (6 bases). The CDR3 runs 15 residues. The V and J ends lost 5 bases and 7 bases respectively, with 17 bases between them. Germline lookup yields CDR1 MDHEN and CDR2 SYDVKM. The CDR3 sequence is CASSAKTGVHGELFF. The CDR3 DNA reads TGTGCCAGCAGTGCCAAGACAGGCGTGCACGGGGAGCTGTTTTTT.

This clone was picked up one time. The rearrangement links TRBV5-1 to TRBJ2-7, with 10 nucleotides matching TRBD1. CDR3 length equals 15 residues. V shed 4 bases, J shed 6 bases, and the junction held 10 bases outside the gene matches. Germline assignment: CDR1 SGHRS and CDR2 YFSETQ. CDR3 in DNA: TGCGCCAGCAGCGTAGCAGGACAGGGGGTGGGCGAGCAGTACTTC. Amino acids: CASSVAGQGVGEQYF.

This clone was observed a few times. The CDR3 nucleotides read TGTGCCAGCAGACAGCGACGACAGGGGACCCGATCGGCTAATGAAAAACTGTTTTTT. This encodes CASRQRRQGTRSANEKLFF. The chain combines TRBV2 with TRBJ1-4; 8 nucleotides line up with TRBD1. V lost 6 bases, J lost 3 bases, and 18 bases stayed unmatched. The CDR3 covers 19 residues. Germline-derived CDR1 and CDR2 are SNHLY and FYNNEI.

This clone was observed once. The V gene is TRBV24-1, the J gene TRBJ2-3, with D perhaps TRBD1 (6 bases). The V gene lost 9 bases and the J gene lost 3 bases, with 9 bases spanning the gap. Germline V lookup: CDR1 KGHDR, CDR2 SFDVKD. There are 12 residues in the CDR3. The CDR3 bases are TGTGCCACCTCCAGGGGAACAGATACGCAGTATTTT. It encodes CATSRGTDTQYF.

The J gene is TRBJ1-2, the V gene TRBV6-5, with D maybe TRBD1 (5 bases). The CDR3 runs to 12 residues. The germline V gene encodes CDR1 MNHEY and CDR2 SVGAGI. V was pared by 2 bases and J by 6 bases, with 7 bases between. The DNA of the CDR3 is TGTGCCAGCAGTTACAGGGGCGATGGCTACACCTTC. It codes for CASSYRGDGYTF.

The gene calls are TRBV6-5 and TRBJ2-1, with D maybe TRBD2 (6 bases). V gave up 10 bases and J gave up 4 bases, with 14 bases separating them. This CDR3 is 13 amino acids long. Germline CDR1 is MNHEY and CDR2 is SVGAGI. CDR3 loop: CATGRGTYNEQFF. The CDR3 region has the DNA TGTGCCACCGGGAGAGGGACTTACAATGAGCAGTTCTTC.

The chain joins TRBV9 to TRBJ2-1; TRBD2 is a possible D gene (6 bases). There are 15 residues in the CDR3. Germline V CDR1 and CDR2: SGDLS, YYNGEE. Trimming removed 0 bases from V and 4 bases from J, with 11 bases in between. The CDR3 coding sequence is TGTGCCAGCAGCGTAGGCTTGGGACTGTACAATGAGCAGTTCTTC. It yields the protein CASSVGLGLYNEQFF.

This sequence joins TRBV19 and TRBJ1-5; perhaps TRBD1 as D (5 bases). The CDR3 is 15 amino acids. Trimming stripped 5 bases from V and 4 bases from J, with 15 bases between. CDR1 LNHDA and CDR2 SQIVND come from the germline V gene (reference sequence). CDR3 sequence reads: CASSLPTGVNQPQHF. DNA of the CDR3: TGTGCCAGTAGTTTACCGACGGGGGTTAATCAGCCCCAGCATTTT.

The chain couples TRBV7-2 to TRBJ2-1; D call uncertain. V was shortened by 3 bases and J by 10 bases, with 13 bases between the two germline ends. Germline V gene data show CDR1 as SGHTA and CDR2 as FQGNSA. CDR3 length: 13 residues. The CDR3 sequence: CASSFGRLREQFF. The CDR3 nucleotides are TGTGCCAGCAGCTTTGGTAGATTGCGAGAGCAGTTCTTC.

A single count supports this clone. The rearrangement joins TRBV7-3 to TRBJ1-2; the D is unclear. CDR1 SGHTA and CDR2 FQGTGA come from the germline V gene. CDR3 size: 14 residues. V lost 2 bases to trimming and J lost 7 bases, with 14 bases between them. CDR3 bases: TGTGCCAGCAGCTTATCGGGGTATCTCGGTGGCTACACCTTC. Amino acids: CASSLSGYLGGYTF.

The V and J genes are TRBV7-2 and TRBJ2-5; D is unresolved. This CDR3 has 11 amino acids. Germline CDR1 is SGHTA and CDR2 is FQGNSA. Trimming took 5 bases from V and 2 from J, leaving 3 bases between them. CDR3 sequence: CASSRQETQYF. The CDR3, as DNA: TGTGCCAGCAGCCGGCAAGAGACCCAGTACTTC.

This clone showed up just a few times. The rearrangement links TRBV3-1 (or the pseudogene TRBV3-2) to TRBJ2-5; 8 bases are a match to TRBD1. CDR3 size: 15 residues. Germline CDR1 LGHDT, CDR2 YNNKEL (reference sequence). The trim removed 1 base at V and 5 bases at J, leaving 6 bases unmatched. The CDR3 protein is CASSQGQGRSETQYF. In DNA, the CDR3 is TGTGCCAGCAGCCAAGGACAGGGGCGGAGTGAGACCCAGTACTTC.

This chain connects TRBV6-5 to TRBJ2-1; D may be TRBD2 (6 bases). V shed 10 bases and J shed 4 bases, with 8 bases lying between them. The length of the CDR3 is 11 residues. Germline CDR1 and CDR2: MNHEY and SVGAGI. CDR3 nucleotides: TGTGCCATCGGGACTTACAATGAGCAGTTCTTC. Translating gives CAIGTYNEQFF.

V usage is TRBV6-5 and J usage is TRBJ1-2; no definite D call. Per the germline V gene, CDR1 is MNHEY and CDR2 is SVGAGI. CDR3 length equals 13 residues. Trimming cost V 11 bases and J 3 bases, with 16 bases left between them. The DNA for the CDR3 is TGTGCCGTACTTCGAGAGGGTGACTATGGCTACACCTTC. Amino acids: CAVLREGDYGYTF.

The J gene is TRBJ2-1, the V gene TRBV6-5; 14 nucleotides match TRBD2. V shed 5 bases and J 8 bases; nucleotides not matched to a gene: 5. Per germline, CDR1 MNHEY and CDR2 SVGAGI. The CDR3 contains 15 residues. The CDR3 coding sequence is TGTGCCAGCAGTCTGGGACTAGCGGGAGTGGATGAGCAGTTCTTC. This gives the protein CASSLGLAGVDEQFF.

Details on this clone: This sample includes further DNA sequences coding for the same CDR3. The chain carries TRBV3-1 (or the pseudogene TRBV3-2) and TRBJ1-1; maybe TRBD1 (6 bases). Germline V gene lookup returns CDR1 LGHDT and CDR2 YNNKEL (reference sequence). V was shortened by 4 bases and J by 1 base, with 7 bases between the two germline ends. The CDR3 extends over 13 amino acids. The CDR3 is CASSRTANTEAFF. The DNA for the CDR3 is TGTGCCAGCAGCCGGACAGCGAACACTGAAGCTTTCTTT.